This entry lists 24 T cell receptor beta chains sequenced from one sample in a study of CD8+ T cells in alopecia areata. Using CD4, CD8alpha, NKG2D, NKG2ACE and other markers, pooled cutaneous lymph node cells were sorted. RNA extraction was followed by reverse transcription into cDNA, which acted as the sequencing template. The data were produced by immunoSEQ multiplex PCR, yet TCRdb's version contains in-frame clones alone and is incomplete. The table lists about 9,000 clones, no singletons, with about 20% in the top ten. The sample comprised CD8+ T cells sorted from a lymph node. Receptors originate from a C3H/HeJ mouse with alopecia areata. Mouse strain MHC haplotype: H2-k.

Many counts were recorded for this clone. The germline and genes are mouse ones. With the read ending 4 residues before the CDR3 end, the germline J gene is used to fill in that end. Additional DNA sequences in this sample encode the identical CDR3. The rearrangement links TRBV16 to TRBJ2-5; D possibly corresponds to TRBD2 (6 bases). This CDR3 contains 15 residues. V was clipped by 0 bases and J by 0 bases, with 7 bases between them. Per the germline V gene, CDR1 is SGHSA and CDR2 is FRNQAP. The CDR3 is CASSLDWGNQDTQYF. The part of the CDR3 DNA that was read is TGTGCAAGCAGCTTAGACTGGGGTAACCAAGAC.

This clone rates as medium-sized (0.01 to 0.1%). Genes and germline are mouse. The observed sequence ends 4 residues before the CDR3 terminus, with the missing tail filled in from the germline J gene. The rearrangement uses TRBV29 and TRBJ2-2; D is ambiguous. The ends were cut back, 5 bases at V and 1 base at J, with 8 bases in the middle. The germline V gene encodes CDR1 MSHET and CDR2 SYDVDS. The length of the CDR3 is 14 residues. CDR3 loop: CASSPTINTGQLYF. The part of the CDR3 DNA that was read is TGTGCTAGCAGTCCGACAATAAACACCGGG.

This clone was seen a handful of times. This may be a read error, as it is one base from a much larger clone. Mouse names are used for the genes. The read ends 4 residues shy of where the CDR3 ends; the end is completed using the germline J gene. The rearrangement joins TRBV13-2 to TRBJ2-7, with TRBD2 matching over 7 bases. Germline V CDR1 and CDR2: NNHNN, SYGAGS (reference sequence). The J segment lost 0 bases and the V segment lost 1 base, leaving 1 base of the junction unmatched. This CDR3 comprises 14 residues. CDR3 loop: CASGDLGVSYEQYF. CDR3 bases read: TGTGCCAGCGGTGATCTGGGGGTCTCCTAT.

This clone was picked up a small number of times. Gene names follow the mouse nomenclature. The CDR3 end is not reached by the read, which stops 4 residues before it; the germline J gene fills it in. The rearrangement links TRBV19 to TRBJ2-5; 11 bases line up with TRBD2. Germline CDR1 FNHDT, CDR2 SITEND (reference sequence). The V segment lost 3 bases and the J segment 0 bases; nucleotides outside the gene matches: 9. The CDR3 is 18 residues long. CDR3 bases read: TGTGCCAGCAGTACCACGGACTGGGGGGACCTTAACCAAGAC. As protein: CASSTTDWGDLNQD. The CDR3 reads in full as CASSTTDWGDLNQDTQYF.

This clone is categorized as medium-sized (0.01 to 0.1%). Genes and germline come from the mouse. The sequenced fragment ends 4 residues before the CDR3 boundary, so the rest is inferred from the germline J gene. J is TRBJ2-7 and V is TRBV13-3; TRBD2 matches at 9 bases. The CDR3 runs to 13 residues. Germline V gene sequence: CDR1 NNHDY, CDR2 SYVADS. This CDR3 is CASSDTGGYEQYF. The DNA read from the CDR3 is TGTGCCAGCAGTGATACTGGGGGGTAT.

This clone was seen repeatedly, ten times or more. Gene names and germline match the mouse. The CDR3 end falls 4 residues outside the read, so it is completed with the germline J gene. This chain joins TRBV31 and TRBJ2-2, with a weak D call TRBD1 (5 bases). The CDR3 totals 14 residues. V was clipped by 0 bases and J by 4 bases, with 9 bases between them. CDR1 and CDR2 from the germline V gene are GKSSPN and SITVG. CDR3: CAWSLGVGTGQLYF. The DNA read from the CDR3 is TGTGCCTGGAGTCTAGGGGTCGGCACCGGG.

This clone is deemed medium-sized. Gene names are the mouse ones. Here the CDR3 reads CASSFYDSSYNSPLYF. The sequenced part of the CDR3 DNA is TGTGCCAGCAGTTTCTACGACAGTTCCTATAATTCGCCC. The chain joins TRBV14 to TRBJ1-6; D possibly corresponds to TRBD1 (5 bases). The read ends 3 residues before the CDR3 terminus; that terminus is restored from the germline J gene. TRBJ1-6 is an open reading frame whose function is uncertain. CDR3 size: 16 residues. The germline V gene has CDR1 SGHDT and CDR2 FRDEAV. The ends were cut back, 0 bases at V and 0 bases at J, with 7 bases in the middle.

Judged by abundance, this clone is medium-sized (0.01 to 0.1%). The genes and germline here are from mouse. The read comes to an end 4 residues before the CDR3 does, leaving the germline J gene to fill in the end. The rearrangement links TRBV14 to TRBJ1-1; D not resolved. Trimming stripped 1 base from V and 0 bases from J, with 4 bases between. This CDR3 region has 13 residues. Germline CDR1 SGHDT, CDR2 FRDEAV. Here the CDR3 reads CASSFQANTEVFF. Partial CDR3 DNA: TGTGCCAGCAGTTTCCAAGCAAACACA.

This clone has a count of ten or more. The gene symbols are mouse symbols. Sequencing ends 4 residues short of the CDR3 end; the germline J gene provides the rest. V gene TRBV31 combines with J gene TRBJ2-1; 10 nucleotides agree with TRBD2. The CDR3 is 14 residues long. The junction had 1 base not matched to a gene; V was cut back by 4 bases and J by 1 base. Germline CDR1 and CDR2: GKSSPN and SITVG. The CDR3 loop reads CAWKTGGNYAEQFF. CDR3 DNA, as far as it was read: TGTGCCTGGAAGACTGGGGGGAACTATGCT.

In this sample, this clone turned up many times. Here the gene names and germline are mouse. The missing CDR3 end, 4 residues past where the read stops, is filled in from the germline J gene. The genes are TRBV14 and TRBJ2-7; TRBD2 matches at 10 bases. Germline CDR1 and CDR2: SGHDT and FRDEAV. This CDR3 is built from 13 residues. CDR3 in amino acids: CASNRDWGYEQYF. The DNA read from the CDR3 is TGTGCCAGCAACCGGGACTGGGGATAT.

This clone is medium-sized (0.01 to 0.1%). Mouse names are used for the genes. Coverage ceases 4 residues before the CDR3 finishes, and the germline J gene fills in the end. The rearrangement joins TRBV14 to TRBJ2-5, with 7 bases that match TRBD1. The CDR3 totals 14 residues. V lost 4 bases and J lost 2; bases outside the gene matches: 4. Germline V gene sequence: CDR1 SGHDT, CDR2 FRDEAV. CDR3 sequence: CASSPDRVQDTQYF. Incomplete CDR3 DNA: TGTGCCAGCAGTCCCGACAGGGTCCAAGAC.

This clone is medium-sized by share. The gene symbols are mouse symbols. The sequence runs out 4 residues before the end of the CDR3; the remainder is reconstructed from the germline J gene. J is TRBJ2-2 and V is TRBV13-1, with 9 bases lining up with TRBD2. Germline V gene data show CDR1 as NSHNY and CDR2 as SYGAGN. With V trimmed by 1 base and J by 0 bases, 4 bases remained unmatched. CDR3 size: 17 residues. The CDR3: CASSDTLGGANTGQLYF. CDR3 DNA, as far as it was read: TGTGCCAGCAGTGATACGCTGGGGGGGGCAAACACCGGG.

This clone was seen at least ten times. The gene symbols are mouse symbols. The DNA ends 4 residues before the CDR3 does, and the rest of the CDR3 is filled in from the germline J gene. V and J are TRBV13-2 and TRBJ2-1, with TRBD1 matching 7 bases. From germline, CDR1 is NNHNN and CDR2 SYGAGS (reference sequence). The CDR3 has 13 amino acids. With 5 bases clipped from V and 5 bases from J, the junction kept 4 bases outside the gene matches. The CDR3 DNA, read in part, is TGTGCCAGCGGAGGACAGGTGGATGCT. Translated: CASGGQVDA. The CDR3 in full is CASGGQVDAEQFF.

This clone rates as large. Genes here carry mouse names. The read ends 4 residues shy of where the CDR3 ends; the end is completed using the germline J gene. The chain links TRBV14 to TRBJ2-4; 9 nucleotides align to TRBD1. CDR1 is SGHDT and CDR2 is FRDEAV in the germline V gene. The CDR3 is made up of 13 amino acids. CDR3 loop: CASSFGQGNTLYF. The CDR3 bases that were read are TGTGCCAGCAGTTTCGGACAGGGGAAC. The full variable domain, in which reference TRBV14 and TRBJ2-4 provide the parts outside the CDR3, is EAGVTQSPRYAVLQEGQAVSFWCDPISGHDTLYWYQQPRDQGPQLLVYFRDEAVIDNSQLPSDRFSAVRPKGTNSTLKIQSAKQGDTATYLCASSFGQGNTLYFGAGTRLSVL.

This clone has more than one count but fewer than ten. The gene names here belong to mouse. The read ends 4 residues early relative to the CDR3; the germline J gene fills the gap. The genes are TRBV19 and TRBJ2-1; 7 bases are shared with TRBD1. The CDR3 contains 13 residues. The germline V gene has CDR1 FNHDT and CDR2 SITEND (reference sequence). V shed 1 base, J shed 6 bases, and the junction held 1 base outside the gene matches. The CDR3 bases that were read are TGTGCCAGCAGTATAACAGGGGCTGCT. Its protein product is CASSITGAA. The full-length CDR3 reads as CASSITGAAEQFF. Full variable domain (remainder filled in from reference TRBV19 and TRBJ2-1): GGIITQTPKFLIGQEGQKLTLKCQQNFNHDTMYWYRQDSGKGLRLIYYSITENDLQKGDLSEGYDASREKKSSFSLTVTSAQKNEMAVFLCASSITGAAEQFFGPGTRLTVL.

Concerning this clone itself: Genes and germline come from the mouse. The read comes to an end 4 residues before the CDR3 does, leaving the germline J gene to fill in the end. This chain joins TRBV13-2 and TRBJ2-4, with TRBD2 matching 10 bases. V dropped 1 base and J dropped 3; count of bases not matched to a gene: 8. CDR3 length: 17 amino acids. Germline-derived CDR1 and CDR2 are NNHNN and SYGAGS (reference sequence). CDR3 region: CASGDLWGGARQNTLYF. The sequenced CDR3 bases are TGTGCCAGCGGTGATCTCTGGGGGGGCGCGCGGCAAAAC.

A remark on this clone: The gene names here belong to mouse. The CDR3 is cut off 4 residues early in the read; its end comes from the germline J gene. This rearrangement joins TRBV19 to TRBJ1-1; D might be TRBD1 (5 bases). Germline V lookup: CDR1 FNHDT, CDR2 SITEND (reference sequence). V dropped 6 bases and J dropped 0 bases, with 9 bases sitting between them. CDR3 length: 13 amino acids. CDR3 sequence: CASTAGPNTEVFF. The sequenced part of the CDR3 DNA is TGTGCCAGCACCGCAGGGCCAAACACA.

Judged by abundance, this clone is medium-sized. Gene names and germline refer to mouse. The read terminates 4 residues ahead of where the CDR3 ends, so the germline J gene completes it. The rearrangement joins TRBV19 to TRBJ2-1; D unresolved. With 2 bases removed from V and 1 base from J, the gap between germline ends came to 4 bases. The CDR3 has 13 residues. Germline V gene lookup returns CDR1 FNHDT and CDR2 SITEND (reference sequence). The covered CDR3 bases are TGTGCCAGCAGTATTCTGAACTATGCT. Its protein product is CASSILNYA. The CDR3 as a whole reads CASSILNYAEQFF.

This clone has at least ten counts. Mouse gene names and germline throughout. The CDR3 protein is CASSLRLGGSYEQYF. The part of the CDR3 DNA that was read is TGTGCCAGCAGCCTCCGACTGGGGGGCTCCTAT. The genes are TRBV14 and TRBJ2-7, with 10 bases that match TRBD2. The read falls 4 residues short of the CDR3 end, and the missing part is taken from the germline J gene. V gave up 5 bases and J gave up 0 bases; unmatched junction bases: 5. The germline gives CDR1 SGHDT, CDR2 FRDEAV. The CDR3 length is 15 residues.

About this clone: Gene labels here are mouse ones. Read sequence stops 4 residues before the CDR3 end, and the germline J gene provides the missing end. This chain links TRBV14 with TRBJ2-1, with D perhaps matching TRBD1 (6 bases). This CDR3 spans 13 amino acids. Germline V lookup: CDR1 SGHDT, CDR2 FRDEAV. Trimming left V 4 bases short and J 6 bases short, with 11 bases between. This CDR3 is CASSLQGFAEQFF. CDR3 DNA (partial): TGTGCCAGCAGTCTTCAGGGGTTTGCT.

This clone was picked up many times. These gene names are mouse names. The CDR3 is CASRTVNQDTQYF. The CDR3 DNA, read in part, is TGTGCCAGCAGGACAGTTAACCAAGAC. V and J are TRBV19 and TRBJ2-5; the D gene is possibly TRBD1 (5 bases). The read comes to an end 4 residues before the CDR3 does, leaving the germline J gene to fill in the end. V shed 5 bases and J shed 0 bases, with 7 bases lying between them. The CDR3 extends over 13 amino acids. Germline CDR1 FNHDT, CDR2 SITEND (reference sequence).

This clone was recorded at least ten times. Gene names and germline refer to mouse. The CDR3 goes on 4 residues after the read ends, and that part is filled in from the germline J gene. This chain links TRBV13-2 with TRBJ2-1; D might be TRBD1 (6 bases). The V end lost 5 bases, the J end lost 1 base, and 10 bases lay between the germline ends. The CDR3 loop spans 14 amino acids. Per the germline V gene, CDR1 is NNHNN and CDR2 is SYGAGS (reference sequence). CDR3 sequence: CASGWDNNYAEQFF. The part of the CDR3 DNA that was read is TGTGCCAGCGGGTGGGACAACAACTATGCT.

This clone was picked up many times. Germline and genes: mouse. The missing CDR3 end, 4 residues past where the read stops, is filled in from the germline J gene. The V gene is TRBV13-3, the J gene TRBJ2-3; TRBD2 matches 8 bases. The germline V gene has CDR1 NNHDY and CDR2 SYVADS. The V and J ends lost 5 bases and 0 bases, in that order; junction bases with no gene match: 2. This CDR3 is 14 amino acids long. CDR3 bases read: TGTGCCAGCAGACTGGGGGATAGTGCAGAA. It codes for CASRLGDSAE. The full CDR3 sequence reads CASRLGDSAETLYF.

This clone was recorded many times. All gene names here are mouse names. The CDR3 protein is CASSERVNYAEQFF. The part of the CDR3 DNA that was read is TGTGCCAGCAGTGAAAGGGTAAACTATGCT. This chain joins TRBV13-1 and TRBJ2-1, with D unclear. The read terminates 4 residues ahead of where the CDR3 ends, so the germline J gene completes it. The CDR3 is 14 residues long. Trimming pared 2 bases from V and 1 base from J, leaving 7 bases between. The germline CDR1 and CDR2 sequences are NSHNY and SYGAGN.